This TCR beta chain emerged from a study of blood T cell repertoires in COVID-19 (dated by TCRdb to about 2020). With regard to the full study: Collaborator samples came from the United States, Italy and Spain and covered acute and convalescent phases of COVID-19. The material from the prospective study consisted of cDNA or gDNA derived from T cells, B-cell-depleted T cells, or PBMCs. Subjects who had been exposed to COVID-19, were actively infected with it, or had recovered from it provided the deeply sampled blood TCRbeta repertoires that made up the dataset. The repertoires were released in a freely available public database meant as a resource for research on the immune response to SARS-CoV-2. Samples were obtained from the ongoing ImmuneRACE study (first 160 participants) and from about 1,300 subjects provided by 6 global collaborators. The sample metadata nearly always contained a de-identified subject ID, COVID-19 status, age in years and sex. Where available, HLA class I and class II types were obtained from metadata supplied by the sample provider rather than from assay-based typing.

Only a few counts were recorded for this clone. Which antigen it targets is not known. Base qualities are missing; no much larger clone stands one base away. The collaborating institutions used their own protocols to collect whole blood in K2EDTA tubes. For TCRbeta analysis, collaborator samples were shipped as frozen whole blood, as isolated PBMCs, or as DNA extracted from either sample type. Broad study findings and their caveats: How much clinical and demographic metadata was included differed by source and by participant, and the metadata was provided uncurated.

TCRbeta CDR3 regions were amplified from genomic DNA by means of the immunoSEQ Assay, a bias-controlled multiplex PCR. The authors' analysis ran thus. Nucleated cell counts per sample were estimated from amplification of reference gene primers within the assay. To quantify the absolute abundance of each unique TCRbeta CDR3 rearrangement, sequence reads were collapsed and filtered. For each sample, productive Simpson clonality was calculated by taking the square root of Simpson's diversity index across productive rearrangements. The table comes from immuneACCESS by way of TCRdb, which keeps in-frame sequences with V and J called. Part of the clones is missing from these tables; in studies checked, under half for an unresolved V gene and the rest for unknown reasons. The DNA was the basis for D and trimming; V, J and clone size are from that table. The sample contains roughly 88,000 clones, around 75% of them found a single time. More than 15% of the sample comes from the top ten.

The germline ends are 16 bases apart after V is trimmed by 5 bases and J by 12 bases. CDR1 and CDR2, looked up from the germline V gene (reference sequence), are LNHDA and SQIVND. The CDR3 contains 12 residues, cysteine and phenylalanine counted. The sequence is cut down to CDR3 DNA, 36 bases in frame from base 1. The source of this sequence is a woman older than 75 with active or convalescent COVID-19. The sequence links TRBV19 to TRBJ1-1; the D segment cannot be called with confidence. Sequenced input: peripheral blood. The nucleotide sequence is TGTGCCAGTAGTCCCGACCAGGCATCGCCTTTCTTT. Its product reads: CASSPDQASPFF.